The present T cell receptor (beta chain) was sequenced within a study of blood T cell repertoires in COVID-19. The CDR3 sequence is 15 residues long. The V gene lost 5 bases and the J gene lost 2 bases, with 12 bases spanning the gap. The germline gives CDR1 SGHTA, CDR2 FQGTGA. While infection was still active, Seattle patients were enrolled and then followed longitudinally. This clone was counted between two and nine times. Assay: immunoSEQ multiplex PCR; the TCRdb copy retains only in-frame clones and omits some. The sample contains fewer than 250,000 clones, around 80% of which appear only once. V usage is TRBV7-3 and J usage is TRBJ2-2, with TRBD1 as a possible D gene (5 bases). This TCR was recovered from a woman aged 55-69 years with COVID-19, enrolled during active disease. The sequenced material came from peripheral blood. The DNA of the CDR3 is TGTGCCAGCAGCGAACAGGTCTCTAACACCGGGGAGCTGTTTTTT. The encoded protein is CASSEQVSNTGELFF.